The 2 T cell receptor beta chains reported below all come from one sample, sequenced in a study of beta chain features in type 1 diabetes. Since all of the isolated RNA was reverse transcribed, expressed TCRB transcripts were what got sequenced. This table comes from immunoSEQ multiplex PCR, and its TCRdb copy is limited to in-frame clones, with some not included. The sample contains 150,000 to 170,000 clones, around 8.5% of which appear only once. The sample comprised central memory CD4+ T cells from blood. These receptors all come from a man younger than 35 in good health.

The chain couples TRBV5-4 to TRBJ2-1; the D is unclear. Germline-derived CDR1 and CDR2 are SGHNT and YYREEE (reference sequence). CDR3 length: 12 amino acids. V was cut by 0 bases and J by 5 bases, with 3 bases left in between. CDR3 in DNA: TGTGCCAGCAGCTTGGCAGACAATGAGCAGTTCTTC. This sequence encodes CASSLADNEQFF.

This clone was counted at least ten times. J is TRBJ1-5 and V is TRBV7-4; D not certain. This CDR3 spans 9 amino acids. Germline CDR1 reads SGHVT; CDR2 reads SQSDAQ. The V gene lost 7 bases and the J gene lost 13 bases, with 8 bases spanning the gap. Written as DNA, the CDR3 is TGTGCCAGCACCAGGCCACAGCATTTT. Its protein is CASTRPQHF.